One and the same sample provided the 25 T cell receptor beta chains below, sequenced in a study of immune heterogeneity within non-small cell lung tumors. CDR3 of TCR beta was amplified by multiplex PCR that used 32 V and 13 J primers. TCRdb passed the multiplex PCR reads through MiXCR, listing each CDR3 protein once. The sample holds 20,000 to 25,000 distinct CDR3 sequences, approximately 30% seen once. Samples each supplied 450 to 650 ng of bulk tumor genomic DNA as template. Surgical sampling yielded several biopsies per primary tumor (spaced far apart). Those enrolled were patients newly diagnosed with untreated non-small cell lung cancer and undergoing curative surgery. Material for sequencing was lung tumor tissue. All receptors derive from a man in his forties or fifties with non-small cell lung cancer.

As regards this clonotype: A much larger clone lies a single base off, so this may be a read error. The rearrangement uses TRBV19 and TRBJ2-7; 7 bases line up with TRBD2. V shed 1 base, J shed 3 bases, and the junction held 9 bases outside the gene matches. Germline loops: CDR1 LNHDA, CDR2 SQIVND (reference sequence). The CDR3 is made up of 16 amino acids. CDR3 nucleotides: TGTGCCAGTAGTATAGGAAAACTATCGGGAGGCTACGAGCAGTACTTC. Protein: CASSIGKLSGGYEQYF.

This clonotype is classed as medium-sized. The V gene is TRBV7-2, the J gene TRBJ2-2, with D unresolved. Germline lookup yields CDR1 SGHTA and CDR2 FQGNSA. The V end was cut by 3 bases, the J end by 6 bases, with 5 bases between. The length of the CDR3 is 12 residues. The CDR3 protein is CASSFTAGELFF. The CDR3 region has the DNA TGTGCCAGCAGCTTCACGGCCGGGGAGCTGTTTTTT.

The chain employs TRBV7-9 and TRBJ2-7, with 7 bases fitting TRBD1. Germline lookup yields CDR1 SEHNR and CDR2 FQNEAQ (reference sequence). This CDR3 has 15 amino acids. V was clipped by 5 bases and J by 1 base; unmatched bases: 8. In DNA, the CDR3 is TGTGCCAGCAGCGCAGGGGGTACAGGTTCCTACGAGCAGTACTTC. Translation: CASSAGGTGSYEQYF.

This clonotype was observed at least ten times. The chain is built from TRBV5-1 and TRBJ2-7; 11 nucleotides agree with TRBD2. Germline V gene data show CDR1 as SGHRS and CDR2 as YFSETQ. J was trimmed by 0 bases and V by 7 bases; bases with no gene match: 6. There are 15 residues in the CDR3. The CDR3 DNA reads as TGCGCCAGCCGACGACTAGCGGGAAACTCCTACGAGCAGTACTTC. It specifies CASRRLAGNSYEQYF.

This sequence joins TRBV27 and TRBJ2-3; D is perhaps TRBD2 (5 bases). This CDR3 contains 16 residues. The V gene's germline CDR1 is MNHEY and CDR2 SMNVEV (reference sequence). Trimming removed 7 bases at V and 0 bases at J, with 17 bases between. The CDR3 DNA follows: TGTGCCAGCAAGTCGACTATCGGGTCTAGCACAGATACGCAGTATTTT. The encoded protein is CASKSTIGSSTDTQYF.

This clonotype qualifies as medium-sized (0.01 to 0.1%). CDR3: CASSLGGIRTYEQYF. The CDR3 DNA sequence: TGTGCCAGCAGTTTGGGGGGGATCCGAACCTACGAGCAGTACTTC. This rearrangement joins TRBV28 to TRBJ2-7; 7 bases map to TRBD2. This CDR3 comprises 15 residues. Germline values: CDR1 MDHEN, CDR2 SYDVKM. V trimming: 3 bases; J trimming: 2 bases; junction bases outside the gene matches: 7.

This clonotype is medium-sized (0.01 to 0.1%) by share. The rearrangement joins TRBV30 to TRBJ1-4; 10 nucleotides agree with TRBD1. V lost 5 bases and J lost 3; bases outside the gene matches: 3. This CDR3 contains 14 residues. CDR1 and CDR2 from the germline V gene are GTSNPN and SVGIG (reference sequence). The CDR3 protein is CAWGQGDANEKLFF. The CDR3 DNA follows: TGTGCCTGGGGACAGGGGGACGCTAATGAAAAACTGTTTTTT.

This clonotype turned up a few times. The chain combines TRBV13 with TRBJ2-3; 11 nucleotides align to TRBD2. The germline V gene has CDR1 PRHDT and CDR2 FYEKMQ (reference sequence). The J segment lost 0 bases and the V segment lost 3 bases, leaving 8 bases of the junction unmatched. This CDR3 spans 18 amino acids. The CDR3 loop reads CASSFYLAGGSSTDTQYF. CDR3 bases: TGTGCCAGCAGCTTCTATCTAGCGGGAGGAAGTAGCACAGATACGCAGTATTTT.

This clonotype was observed at least ten times. The V gene is TRBV10-3, the J gene TRBJ1-1; D is uncertain. Trimming shortened V by 0 bases and J by 1 base, and 3 bases separated the two germline ends. There are 13 residues in the CDR3. The V gene's germline CDR1 is ENHRY and CDR2 SYGVKD. The CDR3 DNA sequence: TGTGCCATCAGTGAGTCGGAGAACACTGAAGCTTTCTTT. Protein product: CAISESENTEAFF.

This chain uses TRBV5-4 with TRBJ2-7; a possible D gene is TRBD2 (5 bases). The germline gives CDR1 SGHNT, CDR2 YYREEE (reference sequence). This CDR3 is built from 15 residues. Trimming removed 0 bases from V and 5 bases from J, with 15 bases in between. CDR3 nucleotides: TGTGCCAGCAGCTTGGGAGGTCTAGCTGTTAACGAGCAGTACTTC. Protein product: CASSLGGLAVNEQYF. Combining the CDR3 with reference TRBV5-4 and TRBJ2-7 gives the whole variable domain ETGVTQSPTHLIKTRGQQVTLRCSSQSGHNTVSWYQQALGQGPQFIFQYYREEENGRGNFPPRFSGLQFPNYSSELNVNALELDDSALYLCASSLGGLAVNEQYFGPGTRLTVT.

In this sample, this clonotype turned up a few times. J is TRBJ2-3 and V is TRBV11-3; no reliable D call. This CDR3 has 12 residues. V lost 2 bases, J lost 4 bases, and 4 bases lay in between. Germline V gene lookup returns CDR1 SGHNT and CDR2 YENEEA. The CDR3 sequence is CASSLQADTQYF. CDR3 nucleotides: TGTGCCAGCAGCTTACAGGCAGATACGCAGTATTTT.

This clonotype was seen more than once but under ten times. The chain employs TRBV4-1 and TRBJ2-7; D ambiguous. V was clipped by 1 base and J by 3 bases, with 7 bases between them. This CDR3 contains 13 residues. The germline V gene encodes CDR1 MGHRA and CDR2 YSYEKL. The CDR3 DNA sequence: TGCGCCAGCAGCCAAGTAGTGCGCTACGAGCAGTACTTC. Translation gives CASSQVVRYEQYF.

As regards this clonotype: A read error is possible here, since a much larger clone lies one base away. The CDR3 here is CASSPVTGLYGYTF. CDR3 nucleotides: TGTGCCAGCAGCCCAGTAACGGGCCTCTATGGCTACACCTTC. This chain joins TRBV28 and TRBJ1-2; D gene unclear. The CDR3 is 14 residues long. Deletions cut 6 bases from V and 4 bases from J, with 15 bases between. CDR1 is MDHEN and CDR2 is SYDVKM in the germline V gene.

This clonotype has only a few counts. The gene calls are TRBV7-2 and TRBJ2-7; 8 positions agree with TRBD2. CDR3 size: 15 residues. Germline CDR1 reads SGHTA; CDR2 reads FQGNSA. V gave up 5 bases and J gave up 5 bases; unmatched junction bases: 11. CDR3 protein: CASSRAPTSADEQYF. CDR3 in DNA: TGTGCCAGCAGCCGCGCACCGACTAGCGCTGACGAGCAGTACTTC.

The J gene is TRBJ1-6, the V gene TRBV3-1; no firm D call. The germline V gene encodes CDR1 LGHDT and CDR2 YNNKEL (reference sequence). V was pared by 1 base and J by 10 bases, with 14 bases between. CDR3 length equals 15 residues. The CDR3 is CASSQVGNGWSPLHF. The CDR3 bases are TGTGCCAGCAGCCAAGTAGGGAACGGTTGGTCACCCCTCCACTTT. The full variable domain, in which reference TRBV3-1 and TRBJ1-6 provide the parts outside the CDR3, is DTAVSQTPKYLVTQMGNDKSIKCEQNLGHDTMYWYKQDSKKFLKIMFSYNNKELIINETVPNRFSPKSPDKAHLNLHINSLELGDSAVYFCASSQVGNGWSPLHFGNGTRLTVT.

Within the sample, this clonotype is medium-sized. This rearrangement joins TRBV9 to TRBJ2-2; unclear D gene. Per the germline V gene, CDR1 is SGDLS and CDR2 is YYNGEE. Trimming took 0 bases from V and 3 from J, leaving 3 bases between them. There are 13 residues in the CDR3. CDR3 DNA sequence: TGTGCCAGCAGCGTAGCTTACACCGGGGAGCTGTTTTTT. This encodes CASSVAYTGELFF.

This clonotype has more than one count but fewer than ten. The chain recombines TRBV5-6 with TRBJ2-7; a possible D gene is TRBD1 (5 bases). This CDR3 has 11 residues. V was trimmed by 3 bases and J by 7 bases, leaving 8 bases between them. Germline CDR1 and CDR2: SGHDT and YYEEEE. Here the CDR3 reads CASSWGQEQYF. The CDR3, as DNA: TGTGCCAGCAGCTGGGGCCAAGAGCAGTACTTC.

This clonotype appeared once. This could be a read error, since a much larger clone is one nucleotide away. The V and J genes are TRBV5-1 and TRBJ1-2, with 10 bases fitting TRBD1. The CDR3 loop spans 17 amino acids. Per the germline V gene, CDR1 is SGHRS and CDR2 is YFSETQ. V lost 0 bases to trimming and J lost 2 bases; unmatched junction nucleotides: 7. CDR3 residues: CASSLAGRGQGNYGYTF. The CDR3 DNA is TGCGCCAGCAGCTTGGCCGGGAGGGGACAGGGGAACTATGGCTACACCTTC.

This clonotype has at least ten counts. The chain joins TRBV15 to TRBJ2-7; 8 nucleotides align to TRBD1. This CDR3 spans 13 amino acids. The junction had 2 bases not matched to a gene; V was cut back by 5 bases and J by 2 bases. CDR1 LNHNV and CDR2 YYDKDF come from the germline V gene (reference sequence). The CDR3 reads CATSQQGAYEQYF. DNA of the CDR3: TGTGCCACCAGCCAACAGGGGGCCTACGAGCAGTACTTC.

Note on this clonotype: This could be a read error, since a much larger clone is one nucleotide away. The chain combines TRBV4-3 with TRBJ1-2, with D possibly TRBD1 on 5 matching bases. The CDR3 runs 15 residues. Germline loops: CDR1 LGHNA, CDR2 YSLEER. Trimming left V 7 bases short and J 2 bases short, with 17 bases between. The CDR3 region is CASTQTLDTNYGYTF. CDR3 in DNA: TGCGCCAGCACCCAGACCCTGGACACGAACTATGGCTACACCTTC.

The rearrangement links TRBV10-3 to TRBJ2-1; weak D call: TRBD2 (6 bases). Germline CDR1 reads ENHRY; CDR2 reads SYGVKD. The CDR3 is 11 residues long. The germline V and J ends were trimmed by 2 bases and 14 bases, with 10 bases remaining between them. CDR3 nucleotides: TGTGCCATCAGTGAGACGGGAGTGGAGTTCTTC. It encodes CAISETGVEFF.

The table lists this clonotype with a few counts. The CDR3 DNA is TGCGCCAGCAAAAGTAGCGGGAGCTTCATTGAGTTCTTC. Its protein product is CASKSSGSFIEFF. This sequence joins TRBV10-2 and TRBJ2-1; 9 bases align to TRBD2. Unmatched junction bases numbered 12, after V lost 7 bases and J lost 14 bases. This CDR3 region has 13 residues. Germline CDR1 WSHSY, CDR2 SAAADI.

This clonotype was detected only a few times. This chain links TRBV20-1 with TRBJ1-2, with D possibly matching TRBD1 (6 bases). V dropped 0 bases and J dropped 7 bases, with 21 bases sitting between them. The germline CDR1 and CDR2 sequences are DFQATT and SNEGSKA (reference sequence). CDR3 length: 16 residues. CDR3 protein: CSARDLGAPPAGGYTF. In nucleotides, the CDR3 is TGCAGTGCTAGAGATTTGGGGGCCCCGCCGGCCGGTGGCTACACCTTC.

This clonotype was detected a few times. A junction boundary mismatches the germline segment, possibly from a read error. This chain joins TRBV5-4 and TRBJ2-7, with D perhaps TRBD1 (6 bases). Germline V gene lookup returns CDR1 SGHNT and CDR2 YYREEE (reference sequence). The CDR3 covers 15 residues. The CDR3 is CASSYAGTPSYEQHF. The CDR3, as DNA: TGTGCCAGCAGCTATGCCGGGACACCGTCCTACGAGCAGCACTTC.

This clonotype was observed a handful of times. The chain is built from TRBV20-1 and TRBJ2-6, with TRBD2 identical over 12 bases. The CDR3 is 16 amino acids. The J segment lost 1 base and the V segment lost 6 bases, leaving 4 bases of the junction unmatched. Germline assignment: CDR1 DFQATT and CDR2 SNEGSKA (reference sequence). Here the CDR3 reads CSAWTSGMSGANVLTF. CDR3 DNA: TGCAGTGCCTGGACTAGCGGGATGTCTGGGGCCAACGTCCTGACTTTC.